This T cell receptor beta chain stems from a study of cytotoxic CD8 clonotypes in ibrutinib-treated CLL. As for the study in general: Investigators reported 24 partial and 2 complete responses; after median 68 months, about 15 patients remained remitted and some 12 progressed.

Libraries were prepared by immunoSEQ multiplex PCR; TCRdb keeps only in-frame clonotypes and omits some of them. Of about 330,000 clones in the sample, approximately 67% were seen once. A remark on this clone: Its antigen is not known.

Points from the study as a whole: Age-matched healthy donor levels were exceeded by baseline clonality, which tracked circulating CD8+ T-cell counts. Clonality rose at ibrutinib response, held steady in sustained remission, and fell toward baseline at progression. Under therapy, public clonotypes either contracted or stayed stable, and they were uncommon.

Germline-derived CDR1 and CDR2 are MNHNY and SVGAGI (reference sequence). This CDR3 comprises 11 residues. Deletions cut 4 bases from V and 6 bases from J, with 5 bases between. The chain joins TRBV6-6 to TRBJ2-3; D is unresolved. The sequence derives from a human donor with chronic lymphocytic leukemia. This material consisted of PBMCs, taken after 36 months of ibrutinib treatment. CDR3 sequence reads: CASSSQDTQYF. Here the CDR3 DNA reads TGTGCCAGCAGTTCCCAGGATACGCAGTATTTT.